The 32 T cell receptor beta chains presented below share a single source sample, sequenced in a study of shared clonotypes between healthy human individuals. Generated by immunoSEQ multiplex PCR, the TCRdb table keeps only in-frame clones and is missing some. The sample lists some 2 million clones; approximately 94% were seen once. Terminally differentiated effector memory CD45RA+ cells were excluded by CCR7 positive selection of CD45RO-negative cells. Sequencing input: naive CD8+ T cells sorted from blood. These receptors all stem from a man aged 18-30 years in good health.

This chain links TRBV19 with TRBJ2-7; TRBD1 matches at 9 bases. The trim removed 3 bases at V and 5 bases at J, leaving 8 bases unmatched. This CDR3 region has 15 residues. Per germline, CDR1 LNHDA and CDR2 SQIVND (reference sequence). In nucleotides, the CDR3 is TGTGCCAGTAGTATCACGGGACAGGGATATGACGAGCAGTACTTC. It codes for CASSITGQGYDEQYF.

The gene calls are TRBV5-5 and TRBJ2-5; D uncertain. This CDR3 region has 13 residues. The V end lost 3 bases, the J end lost 0 bases, and 6 bases lay between the germline ends. CDR1 and CDR2 (germline): SGHKS, YYEKEE (reference sequence). Here the CDR3 reads CASSSPYQETQYF. DNA of the CDR3: TGTGCCAGCAGCTCACCATACCAAGAGACCCAGTACTTC. The variable domain in full, with the rest retrieved from reference TRBV5-5 and TRBJ2-5, is DAGVTQSPTHLIKTRGQQVTLRCSPISGHKSVSWYQQVLGQGPQFIFQYYEKEERGRGNFPDRFSARQFPNYSSELNVNALLLGDSALYLCASSSPYQETQYFGPGTRLLVL.

This rearrangement joins TRBV2 to TRBJ2-2, with D maybe TRBD1 (5 bases). CDR3 length equals 18 residues. The germline CDR1 and CDR2 sequences are SNHLY and FYNNEI. V was cut by 4 bases and J by 4 bases, with 22 bases left in between. CDR3 DNA sequence: TGTGCCAGCAGTGTTGATATCAGTGGTGTACAGGCCACCGGGGAGCTGTTTTTT. Amino acid sequence: CASSVDISGVQATGELFF. Full variable domain (outside the CDR3, taken from reference TRBV2 and TRBJ2-2): EPEVTQTPSHQVTQMGQEVILRCVPISNHLYFYWYRQILGQKVEFLVSFYNNEISEKSEIFDDQFSVERPDGSNFTLKIRSTKLEDSAMYFCASSVDISGVQATGELFFGEGSRLTVL.

This clone is a singleton in its sample. The chain recombines TRBV27 with TRBJ2-3; 7 bases align to TRBD2. This CDR3 region has 16 residues. Germline lookup yields CDR1 MNHEY and CDR2 SMNVEV (reference sequence). Trimming cost V 6 bases and J 2 bases; bases outside gene matches: 11. CDR3 in DNA: TGTGCCAGCAGGTTAGGTAGCGGGCTAAACACAGATACGCAGTATTTT. As protein: CASRLGSGLNTDTQYF.

As for this clone: Other DNA sequences of this sample code for an identical CDR3. The rearrangement links TRBV7-9 to TRBJ2-5; 10 bases agree with TRBD2. Germline V lookup: CDR1 SEHNR, CDR2 FQNEAQ (reference sequence). The CDR3 totals 15 residues. Germline trimming cut 2 bases from V and 2 bases from J; bases unmatched to any gene: 2. This CDR3 reads CASSLRTSGQETQYF. CDR3 nucleotides: TGTGCCAGCAGCTTACGGACTAGCGGACAAGAGACCCAGTACTTC. Full variable domain (outside the CDR3, taken from reference TRBV7-9 and TRBJ2-5): DTGVSQNPRHKITKRGQNVTFRCDPISEHNRLYWYRQTLGQGPEFLTYFQNEAQLEKSRLLSDRFSAERPKGSFSTLEIQRTEQGDSAMYLCASSLRTSGQETQYFGPGTRLLVL.

This clone was seen a single time. The chain recombines TRBV21-1 with TRBJ2-7; whether TRBD1, the table's D call, matches the DNA was not checked. TRBV21-1 is given as a pseudogene. CDR3 length: 15 amino acids. DNA for the CDR3: TGTGCCAGCATTAATGCGGGACAGGGTTTCTACGAGCAGTACTTC. It yields the protein CASINAGQGFYEQYF.

This clone came up once. The chain combines TRBV19 with TRBJ2-7; D is undetermined. The CDR3 is 12 amino acids. V was clipped by 0 bases and J by 7 bases, with 7 bases between them. The V gene's germline CDR1 is LNHDA and CDR2 SQIVND (reference sequence). CDR3 sequence reads: CASSIDRGEQYF. CDR3 nucleotide sequence: TGTGCCAGTAGTATAGATCGAGGAGAGCAGTACTTC. Full variable domain (outside the CDR3, taken from reference TRBV19 and TRBJ2-7): DGGITQSPKYLFRKEGQNVTLSCEQNLNHDAMYWYRQDPGQGLRLIYYSQIVNDFQKGDIAEGYSVSREKKESFPLTVTSAQKNPTAFYLCASSIDRGEQYFGPGTRLTVT.

The chain is built from TRBV28 and TRBJ2-2; 9 bases align to TRBD2. CDR3 length equals 13 residues. Losses at the gene ends were 11 bases for V and 4 bases for J; bases not matched to a gene: 5. Germline CDR1 and CDR2: MDHEN and SYDVKM. The DNA of the CDR3 is TGTGCCGTAGCGGGAGAGCCCACCGGGGAGCTGTTTTTT. Amino acid sequence: CAVAGEPTGELFF.

This rearrangement joins TRBV9 to TRBJ2-7; 7 nucleotides align to TRBD1. This CDR3 contains 13 residues. With 7 bases clipped from V and 4 bases from J, the junction kept 8 bases outside the gene matches. From germline, CDR1 is SGDLS and CDR2 YYNGEE. The CDR3 DNA follows: TGTGCCAGCGGGTCAGGGGGTACATACGAGCAGTACTTC. Its protein is CASGSGGTYEQYF.

This chain links TRBV2 with TRBJ2-7, with TRBD1 as a possible D gene (6 bases). Germline V CDR1 and CDR2: SNHLY, FYNNEI. This CDR3 is built from 15 residues. With 2 bases removed from V and 3 bases from J, the gap between germline ends came to 14 bases. CDR3 in amino acids: CASSEFRTAYYEQYF. CDR3 in DNA: TGTGCCAGCAGTGAATTTAGGACAGCCTACTACGAGCAGTACTTC.

The rearrangement joins TRBV5-4 to TRBJ1-6, with 7 bases that match TRBD1. The ends lost 4 bases at V and 7 bases at J; junction bases unmatched: 5. The V gene's germline CDR1 is SGHNT and CDR2 YYREEE (reference sequence). This CDR3 is 14 amino acids long. CDR3 amino acids: CASSVDRANSPLHF. In DNA, the CDR3 is TGTGCCAGCAGCGTCGACAGGGCCAATTCACCCCTCCACTTT.

The V gene is TRBV27, the J gene TRBJ2-2; 7 bases are a match to TRBD2. Germline assignment: CDR1 MNHEY and CDR2 SMNVEV (reference sequence). The CDR3 runs 17 residues. The V gene end was trimmed by 4 bases and the J gene end by 8 bases; junction bases not matched to a gene: 16. The CDR3 region has the DNA TGTGCCAGCAGTTCCCCCGGCGGGACTATCAGTAGAGGGGAGCTGTTTTTT. This gives the protein CASSSPGGTISRGELFF.

The chain couples TRBV30 to TRBJ1-2, with D possibly being TRBD1 (6 bases). CDR3 size: 13 residues. V shed 0 bases and J shed 8 bases, with 13 bases lying between them. Germline CDR1 and CDR2: GTSNPN and SVGIG (reference sequence). The CDR3 here is CAWSVGGEAGYTF. In DNA form, the CDR3 reads TGTGCCTGGAGTGTAGGGGGGGAAGCGGGCTACACCTTC.

V and J are TRBV6-6 and TRBJ2-7; tentatively, D is TRBD2 (5 bases). This CDR3 spans 15 amino acids. The germline V and J ends were trimmed by 2 bases and 4 bases, with 15 bases remaining between them. Germline assignment: CDR1 MNHNY and CDR2 SVGAGI (reference sequence). CDR3 sequence (DNA): TGTGCCAGCAGTTACATCGAGCGGTCGTTATACGAGCAGTACTTC. It is translated as CASSYIERSLYEQYF.

A note on this clone: Other DNA sequences in this specimen translate into the identical CDR3. The chain links TRBV7-6 to TRBJ2-2, with D possibly being TRBD2 (5 bases). Trimming stripped 1 base from V and 2 bases from J, with 8 bases between. Germline-derived CDR1 and CDR2 are SGHVS and FNYEAQ. This CDR3 has 15 amino acids. CDR3 bases: TGTGCCAGCAGCTTAGGGACTGCCAACACCGGGGAGCTGTTTTTT. Translating it yields CASSLGTANTGELFF. Using reference TRBV7-6 and TRBJ2-2 for the parts outside the CDR3, the full variable domain is GAGVSQSPRYKVTKRGQDVALRCDPISGHVSLYWYRQALGQGPEFLTYFNYEAQQDKSGLPNDRFSAERPEGSISTLTIQRTEQRDSAMYRCASSLGTANTGELFFGEGSRLTVL.

Written as DNA, the CDR3 is TGTGCCAGCTCACCAGTTTACGAGACAGATACGCAGTATTTT. Amino acid sequence: CASSPVYETDTQYF. This sequence joins TRBV18 and TRBJ2-3; D is unclear. V gave up 2 bases and J gave up 3 bases, with 9 bases separating them. The CDR3 has 14 residues. Germline lookup yields CDR1 KGHSH and CDR2 LQKENI.

The sample holds one count of this clone. Other DNA sequences of this sample code for an identical CDR3. V and J are TRBV6-6 and TRBJ1-2; no firm D call. CDR3 length: 13 residues. Germline CDR1 and CDR2: MNHNY and SVGAGI (reference sequence). Trimming removed 6 bases at V and 4 bases at J, with 12 bases between. The DNA of the CDR3 is TGTGCCAGCAGCTACACCGGATTCTATGGCTACACCTTC. Translating gives CASSYTGFYGYTF.

The chain carries TRBV6-6 and TRBJ1-2, with D tentatively TRBD1 (6 bases). The germline V and J ends were trimmed by 6 bases and 3 bases, with 17 bases remaining between them. The CDR3 contains 15 residues. Germline-derived CDR1 and CDR2 are MNHNY and SVGAGI (reference sequence). The chain's CDR3 is CASSLPPQGDYGYTF. Here the CDR3 DNA reads TGTGCCAGCAGCCTTCCTCCACAGGGAGACTATGGCTACACCTTC.

This chain uses TRBV4-1 with TRBJ2-1; 10 nucleotides agree with TRBD2. V lost 4 bases and J lost 9; bases outside the gene matches: 9. Germline CDR1 reads MGHRA; CDR2 reads YSYEKL. This CDR3 has 15 residues. CDR3 in DNA: TGCGCCAGCAGCCTCGGGCTAGCGGGAGATCCTGAGCAGTTCTTC. The encoded protein is CASSLGLAGDPEQFF.

CDR3 DNA: TGTGCCAGTAGGAGGACAGGCGGTACTGAAGCTTTCTTT. Its protein is CASRRTGGTEAFF. The chain links TRBV19 to TRBJ1-1; 7 bases fit TRBD1. The CDR3 spans 13 residues. CDR1 and CDR2 (germline): LNHDA, SQIVND (reference sequence). J gave up 5 bases and V 6 bases, and 6 bases lay outside the gene matches. Complete variable domain (other parts from reference TRBV19 and TRBJ1-1): DGGITQSPKYLFRKEGQNVTLSCEQNLNHDAMYWYRQDPGQGLRLIYYSQIVNDFQKGDIAEGYSVSREKKESFPLTVTSAQKNPTAFYLCASRRTGGTEAFFGQGTRLTVV.

The J gene is TRBJ2-5, the V gene TRBV6-1; weak D call: TRBD2 (5 bases). CDR3 length equals 13 residues. The germline V gene encodes CDR1 MNHNS and CDR2 SASEGT. Trimming took 7 bases from V and 2 from J, leaving 11 bases between them. The chain's CDR3 is CASTQWEQETQYF. DNA of the CDR3: TGTGCCAGCACCCAGTGGGAGCAAGAGACCCAGTACTTC.

The chain is built from TRBV6-5 and TRBJ1-2; no reliable D call. The CDR3 is 14 residues long. In germline, CDR1 is MNHEY, CDR2 SVGAGI. V lost 0 bases to trimming and J lost 6 bases, with 11 bases between them. CDR3 sequence reads: CASSYSSPADGYTF. The CDR3, as DNA: TGTGCCAGCAGTTACTCTTCGCCTGCAGATGGCTACACCTTC.

This chain connects TRBV6-5 to TRBJ2-1; 10 positions agree with TRBD2. This CDR3 has 15 amino acids. Germline CDR1 MNHEY, CDR2 SVGAGI. Trimming cost V 2 bases and J 9 bases; bases outside gene matches: 7. CDR3 nucleotide sequence: TGTGCCAGCAGTTACAGCGGGGGGGAGCATCGTGAGCAGTTCTTC. This gives the protein CASSYSGGEHREQFF.

In regard to this clone: Other DNA sequences in the sample encode the same CDR3. CDR3 residues: CASSLAGYNEQFF. The CDR3 coding sequence is TGTGCCAGCAGTTTAGCGGGCTACAATGAGCAGTTCTTC. The rearrangement links TRBV6-5 to TRBJ2-1; 7 bases map to TRBD2. The CDR3 sequence is 13 residues long. Germline V CDR1 and CDR2: MNHEY, SVGAGI. V trimming: 4 bases; J trimming: 3 bases; junction bases outside the gene matches: 0.

The chain employs TRBV15 and TRBJ2-1, with D perhaps given as TRBD1 or TRBD2 (5 bases each). Trimming stripped 5 bases from V and 0 bases from J, with 26 bases between. Germline CDR1 and CDR2: LNHNV and YYDKDF (reference sequence). The CDR3 has 20 residues. The CDR3 protein is CATSPILGTVGMFSYNEQFF. The CDR3 bases are TGTGCCACCAGCCCCATACTGGGGACGGTGGGTATGTTCTCCTACAATGAGCAGTTCTTC.

V is TRBV7-8 and J is TRBJ1-1; D is unresolved. Germline CDR1 is SGHVS and CDR2 is FQNEAQ. This CDR3 is 15 amino acids long. The V and J ends lost 5 bases and 0 bases respectively, with 13 bases between them. The CDR3 coding sequence is TGTGCCAGCAGCCCCCGAAGTACACTGAACACTGAAGCTTTCTTT. This encodes CASSPRSTLNTEAFF.

The rearrangement joins TRBV5-6 to TRBJ2-7; D gene ambiguous. Deletions cut 0 bases from V and 0 bases from J, with 13 bases between. CDR3 size: 16 residues. Germline V gives CDR1 SGHDT, CDR2 YYEEEE. The CDR3 nucleotides read TGTGCCAGCAGCTTGGCCTGGGCAGGAGCCTCCTACGAGCAGTACTTC. It codes for CASSLAWAGASYEQYF. The full variable domain, its missing parts supplied by reference TRBV5-6 and TRBJ2-7, is DAGVTQSPTHLIKTRGQQVTLRCSPKSGHDTVSWYQQALGQGPQFIFQYYEEEERQRGNFPDRFSGHQFPNYSSELNVNALLLGDSALYLCASSLAWAGASYEQYFGPGTRLTVT.

The V call is TRBV19, the J call TRBJ1-6, with 7 bases matching TRBD1. Germline values: CDR1 LNHDA, CDR2 SQIVND (reference sequence). After removal of 6 bases from V and 6 bases from J, the junction contained 2 bases not matched to a gene. This CDR3 has 13 amino acids. CDR3 sequence: CASRGTVNSPLHF. The CDR3 nucleotides read TGTGCCAGTAGAGGGACAGTTAATTCACCCCTCCACTTT.

In the case of this clone: This sample includes further DNA sequences coding for the same CDR3. V is TRBV5-6 and J is TRBJ2-7, with 7 bases fitting TRBD1. CDR3 size: 13 residues. The germline gives CDR1 SGHDT, CDR2 YYEEEE. J gave up 2 bases and V 4 bases, and 3 bases lay outside the gene matches. DNA for the CDR3: TGTGCCAGCAGCCACGGGACAGCCTACGAGCAGTACTTC. Translating gives CASSHGTAYEQYF.

The V and J genes are TRBV27 and TRBJ2-7, with D possibly matching TRBD2 (7 bases). V lost 7 bases to trimming and J lost 7 bases, with 20 bases between them. The germline V gene encodes CDR1 MNHEY and CDR2 SMNVEV (reference sequence). The CDR3 has 14 amino acids. This CDR3 reads CASKMEGGTWEQYF. The CDR3 nucleotides read TGTGCCAGCAAAATGGAGGGGGGGACCTGGGAGCAGTACTTC.

As to this clone: Within the sample, other DNA sequences also encode this same CDR3. This chain uses TRBV9 with TRBJ2-3; D gene ambiguous. This CDR3 has 13 residues. The V gene's germline CDR1 is SGDLS and CDR2 YYNGEE. Trimming left V 0 bases short and J 4 bases short, with 6 bases between. The CDR3 DNA reads TGTGCCAGCAGCGTAGAAGTAGCAGATACGCAGTATTTT. Translation gives CASSVEVADTQYF.

The chain couples TRBV6-6 to TRBJ2-7; the D is unclear. V was cut by 2 bases and J by 1 base, with 6 bases left in between. Germline CDR1 is MNHNY and CDR2 is SVGAGI (reference sequence). There are 13 residues in the CDR3. The CDR3 nucleotides read TGTGCCAGCAGTTACGAGCCTTCCTACGAGCAGTACTTC. Translating it yields CASSYEPSYEQYF.